A single sample is the source of the 11 T cell receptor beta chains below, sequenced in a study of blood T cell repertoires in COVID-19. The data were produced by immunoSEQ multiplex PCR, yet TCRdb's version contains in-frame clones alone and is incomplete. This table has roughly 100,000 clones, 80% to 95% appearing once. Sequencing input: peripheral blood. The source is a woman in her forties or fifties with COVID-19, enrolled during active disease.

The CDR3 bases are TGTGCCAGTAGTCCCGCCGGGACTAGCGGTAACAATGAGCAGTTCTTC. As protein: CASSPAGTSGNNEQFF. The rearrangement uses TRBV19 and TRBJ2-1, with TRBD2 matching over 11 bases. Germline-derived CDR1 and CDR2 are LNHDA and SQIVND (reference sequence). The V gene end was trimmed by 5 bases and the J gene end by 5 bases; junction bases not matched to a gene: 8. The CDR3 length is 16 residues.

The chain is built from TRBV6-5 and TRBJ1-1, with a tentative D call TRBD1 (5 bases). Trimming took 6 bases from V and 1 from J, leaving 15 bases between them. Germline values: CDR1 MNHEY, CDR2 SVGAGI. The CDR3 totals 15 residues. The CDR3 DNA is TGTGCCAGCAGAGGGGAGGGTTGGAGGAACACTGAAGCTTTCTTT. It codes for CASRGEGWRNTEAFF.

This clone was detected once. The genes are TRBV6-5 and TRBJ1-6; D ambiguous. This CDR3 has 13 residues. Germline-derived CDR1 and CDR2 are MNHEY and SVGAGI. V gave up 10 bases and J gave up 1 base, with 8 bases separating them. CDR3 amino acids: CATAGSYNSPLHF. The CDR3, as DNA: TGTGCCACCGCAGGTTCCTATAATTCACCCCTCCACTTT.

This clone was picked up a small number of times. The CDR3 reads CASSNKDRGTNEKLFF. As DNA, the CDR3 is TGTGCCAGCAGCAATAAGGACAGGGGAACTAATGAAAAACTGTTTTTT. V usage is TRBV21-1 and J usage is TRBJ1-4; the tabulated D call, TRBD1, remains unverified against the DNA. TRBV21-1 is flagged as a pseudogene. The CDR3 is made up of 16 amino acids.

This rearrangement joins TRBV21-1 to TRBJ2-7; the D call of TRBD1 is as the table states it, not checked on the DNA. TRBV21-1 is a pseudogene segment. The CDR3 is 17 residues long. The CDR3 spells CASLPYDRRLTSYEQYF. CDR3 sequence (DNA): TGTGCCAGCCTTCCGTATGACAGGCGATTGACGTCCTACGAGCAGTACTTC.

This clone has only one observation. The rearrangement links TRBV27 to TRBJ1-1, with D perhaps matching TRBD1 (6 bases). This CDR3 is built from 11 residues. V dropped 11 bases and J dropped 1 base, with 8 bases sitting between them. The V gene's germline CDR1 is MNHEY and CDR2 SMNVEV (reference sequence). This chain's CDR3 is CAVQGNTEAFF. The CDR3 nucleotides read TGTGCCGTACAGGGGAACACTGAAGCTTTCTTT.

This clone was seen a single time. This rearrangement joins TRBV7-8 to TRBJ2-3; 9 bases align to TRBD2. Germline V CDR1 and CDR2: SGHVS, FQNEAQ. This CDR3 region has 17 residues. The V segment lost 5 bases and the J segment 1 base; nucleotides outside the gene matches: 10. CDR3 sequence: CASSPPAGGLGTDTQYF. CDR3 nucleotide sequence: TGTGCCAGCAGCCCCCCCGCGGGGGGGTTGGGCACAGATACGCAGTATTTT.

CDR3 loop: CASSRWGGQTGIRETQYF. CDR3 coding DNA: TGCGCCAGCAGCCGATGGGGAGGTCAGACAGGGATTCGAGAGACCCAGTACTTC. The chain joins TRBV4-1 to TRBJ2-5, with D possibly being TRBD1 (7 bases). The germline V gene has CDR1 MGHRA and CDR2 YSYEKL. V was clipped by 4 bases and J by 4 bases, with 25 bases between them. The CDR3 is 18 amino acids.

This clone appeared once. CDR3 nucleotides: TGTGCCATCAGTGAGTCATTCAGGGGGAGTGGAAAACTGTTTTTT. Translation: CAISESFRGSGKLFF. The rearrangement uses TRBV10-3 and TRBJ1-4; TRBD1 agrees at 7 bases. CDR3 length equals 15 residues. Losses at the gene ends were 0 bases for V and 10 bases for J; bases not matched to a gene: 8. Germline CDR1 reads ENHRY; CDR2 reads SYGVKD.

Regarding this clone: One junction end does not reproduce the germline sequence, and a read error may be involved. Other DNA sequences in this specimen translate into the identical CDR3. Here the CDR3 DNA reads TGTGCCAGCAGCCTACAGGTGAACACTGAAGCTTTCTTC. This gives the protein CASSLQVNTEAFF. J is TRBJ1-1 and V is TRBV11-2; D possibly corresponds to TRBD1 (5 bases). The CDR3 is made up of 13 amino acids. Germline-derived CDR1 and CDR2 are SGHAT and FQNNGV.

The CDR3 is CASSARQGNHEQYF. In nucleotides, the CDR3 is TGTGCCAGCAGTGCCCGACAGGGCAACCACGAGCAGTACTTC. This chain joins TRBV2 and TRBJ2-7; 7 nucleotides align to TRBD1. V gave up 4 bases and J gave up 5 bases; unmatched junction bases: 8. The V gene's germline CDR1 is SNHLY and CDR2 FYNNEI. This CDR3 has 14 amino acids.